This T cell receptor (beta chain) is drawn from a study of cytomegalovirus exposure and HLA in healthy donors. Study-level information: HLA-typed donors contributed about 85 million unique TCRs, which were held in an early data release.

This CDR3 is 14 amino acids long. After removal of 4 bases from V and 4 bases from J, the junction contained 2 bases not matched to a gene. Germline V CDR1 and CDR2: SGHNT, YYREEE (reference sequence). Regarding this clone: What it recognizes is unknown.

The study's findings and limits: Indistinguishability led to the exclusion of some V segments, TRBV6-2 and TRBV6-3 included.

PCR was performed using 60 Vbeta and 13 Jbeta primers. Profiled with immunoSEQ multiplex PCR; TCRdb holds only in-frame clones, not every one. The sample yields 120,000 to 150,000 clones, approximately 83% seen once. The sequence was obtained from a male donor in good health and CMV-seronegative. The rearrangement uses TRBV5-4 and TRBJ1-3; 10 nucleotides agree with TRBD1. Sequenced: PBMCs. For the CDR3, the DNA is TGTGCCAGCAGCCAGACAGGGGGCGGAAACACCATATATTTT. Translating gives CASSQTGGGNTIYF.